Below are 13 T cell receptor beta chains sequenced from a single sample in a study of blood T cell repertoires in COVID-19. The method was immunoSEQ multiplex PCR; TCRdb's version includes in-frame clones alone and lacks a portion of them. The sample carries 200,000 to 250,000 clones, 86% recorded once. The sample consisted of peripheral blood. These receptors were taken from a man aged 55-75 years with acute or convalescent COVID-19.

V is TRBV11-3 and J is TRBJ2-7; perhaps TRBD1 as D (6 bases). Germline-derived CDR1 and CDR2 are SGHNT and YENEEA. Trimming left V 5 bases short and J 5 bases short, with 16 bases between. This CDR3 region has 14 residues. The CDR3 spells CASSPRQARDEQYF. The CDR3 nucleotides read TGTGCCAGCAGCCCCCGACAGGCTCGGGACGAGCAGTACTTC.

The J gene is TRBJ1-5, the V gene TRBV27; 7 positions match TRBD1. V gave up 6 bases and J gave up 4 bases; unmatched junction bases: 9. The V gene's germline CDR1 is MNHEY and CDR2 SMNVEV (reference sequence). This CDR3 is 15 amino acids long. The CDR3 sequence: CASRTSGTVNQPQHF. CDR3 nucleotide sequence: TGTGCCAGCAGAACGTCCGGGACAGTGAATCAGCCCCAGCATTTT.

This chain links TRBV15 with TRBJ2-1; 8 bases match TRBD1. Germline V lookup: CDR1 LNHNV, CDR2 YYDKDF (reference sequence). The CDR3 extends over 17 amino acids. The V and J ends lost 0 bases and 10 bases, in that order; junction bases with no gene match: 14. The CDR3 region is CATSRDIPQGAVEEQFF. The CDR3 DNA sequence: TGTGCCACCAGCAGAGATATTCCTCAGGGGGCGGTTGAAGAGCAGTTCTTC.

This clone was detected once. The gene calls are TRBV9 and TRBJ1-1; D remains ambiguous. Germline CDR1 and CDR2: SGDLS and YYNGEE. CDR3 length: 13 residues. V dropped 1 base and J dropped 1 base, with 5 bases sitting between them. CDR3 bases: TGTGCCAGCAGCGTAAAGAGGAACACTGAAGCTTTCTTT. Protein: CASSVKRNTEAFF.

The CDR3 here is CASSSTRLLTDTQYF. The CDR3, as DNA: TGTGCCAGCAGCTCTACCCGACTACTCACAGATACGCAGTATTTT. V gene TRBV11-3 combines with J gene TRBJ2-3, with a possible D match to TRBD2 (5 bases). The CDR3 consists of 15 residues. Germline V gene sequence: CDR1 SGHNT, CDR2 YENEEA. Trimming pared 4 bases from V and 2 bases from J, leaving 13 bases between.

J is TRBJ1-2 and V is TRBV6-5; D perhaps matches TRBD1 (5 bases). The CDR3 is 12 residues long. Trimming took off 11 bases at V and 0 bases at J, with 10 bases between the two ends. Germline assignment: CDR1 MNHEY and CDR2 SVGAGI. CDR3 sequence: CAAKTANYGYTF. The CDR3, as DNA: TGTGCCGCCAAGACAGCTAACTATGGCTACACCTTC.

This clone was observed a handful of times. This rearrangement joins TRBV27 to TRBJ2-5; 9 nucleotides match TRBD2. Looked up from germline, CDR1 is MNHEY and CDR2 is SMNVEV (reference sequence). This CDR3 contains 14 residues. Trimming at V came to 5 bases and at J to 4 bases, leaving 5 bases not matched to a gene. CDR3 amino acids: CASSPLAGTETQYF. CDR3 nucleotide sequence: TGTGCCAGCAGTCCCCTAGCGGGGACAGAGACCCAGTACTTC.

The chain is built from TRBV28 and TRBJ1-6; D is undetermined. Germline V gene sequence: CDR1 MDHEN, CDR2 SYDVKM. The CDR3 runs 15 residues. The V end was cut by 2 bases, the J end by 0 bases, with 5 bases between. The CDR3 sequence is CASSLASSYNSPLHF. For the CDR3, the DNA is TGTGCCAGCAGTTTAGCGAGCTCCTATAATTCACCCCTCCACTTT.

The rearrangement uses TRBV6-6 and TRBJ2-3; a weak D match, TRBD2 (6 bases). The CDR3 spans 16 residues. Germline V gene data show CDR1 as MNHNY and CDR2 as SVGAGI (reference sequence). The V end was cut by 5 bases, the J end by 0 bases, with 15 bases between. The chain's CDR3 is CASSRDLGTSTDTQYF. The DNA of the CDR3 is TGTGCCAGCAGTAGAGATCTTGGGACTAGCACAGATACGCAGTATTTT.

The rearrangement uses TRBV4-1 and TRBJ2-1; perhaps TRBD2 as D (6 bases). The CDR3 length is 16 residues. Trimming pared 4 bases from V and 5 bases from J, leaving 18 bases between. The V gene's germline CDR1 is MGHRA and CDR2 YSYEKL. CDR3 nucleotide sequence: TGCGCCAGCAGCCTAAGGGAGGCAGAGGGGAACAATGAGCAGTTCTTC. Protein product: CASSLREAEGNNEQFF.

This clone was seen repeatedly, ten times or more. The chain uses TRBV5-1 and TRBJ1-6; TRBD1 aligns across 7 bases. The CDR3 has 16 amino acids. Germline loops: CDR1 SGHRS, CDR2 YFSETQ. With 3 bases clipped from V and 5 bases from J, the junction kept 8 bases outside the gene matches. CDR3 bases: TGCGCCAGCAGCTCAGGGGGGAATAGTAATAATTCACCCCTCCACTTT. This sequence encodes CASSSGGNSNNSPLHF.

J is TRBJ2-7 and V is TRBV5-1; 10 bases agree with TRBD1. This CDR3 is built from 12 residues. Germline trimming cut 0 bases from V and 12 bases from J; bases unmatched to any gene: 3. Germline V lookup: CDR1 SGHRS, CDR2 YFSETQ. The CDR3 protein is CASSLGQGAPYF. CDR3 sequence (DNA): TGCGCCAGCAGCTTGGGACAGGGGGCTCCGTACTTC.

This sequence joins TRBV9 and TRBJ2-1; 7 bases are shared with TRBD2. Germline values: CDR1 SGDLS, CDR2 YYNGEE. The CDR3 has 15 amino acids. V was pared by 4 bases and J by 0 bases, with 4 bases of the junction left unmatched. The CDR3 region is CASSIGGSSYNEQFF. As DNA, the CDR3 is TGTGCCAGCAGCATCGGCGGGAGCTCCTACAATGAGCAGTTCTTC.